This TCR beta chain was documented in a study of response to subunit inactivated influenza vaccine. Study results and limitations: Authors suggested each seasonal flu vaccination may recruit only limited numbers of new T cells.

As concerns this clonotype: Its target is unknown.

Each CDR3 protein gets one entry after TCRdb re-called the RT-PCR reads with MiXCR. The profile covers hundreds of thousands of distinct CDR3 sequences, with around 25% appearing a single time and 1.9% taken by the ten largest. The CDR3 has 15 residues. V was cut by 1 base and J by 4 bases, with 13 bases left in between. Germline CDR1 and CDR2: MDHEN and SYDVKM. V and J are TRBV28 and TRBJ1-2, with D possibly TRBD1 on 5 matching bases. The clonotype comes from a man in his fifties or sixties who received an inactivated influenza vaccine. The sequenced sample was CD4+ T cells sorted from PBMCs, obtained about 5 days after vaccination. The CDR3 nucleotides are TGTGCCAGCAGTTTATACCAGGGCGGAGCCTATGGCTACACCTTC. Translating gives CASSLYQGGAYGYTF.